The rows below give T cell receptor beta chains drawn from one sample of a study of blood T cells in healthy people across ages. From the 5' RACE reads, TCRdb called clonotypes with MiXCR, one entry per CDR3 protein. The sample has some 860,000 distinct CDR3 sequences; just over 55% are singletons. The sequencing sample was made of blood. The receptors shown here come from a man aged 40-49 years in good health. Each CDR3 is given with its conserved first and last residue. A D gene is named only where the DNA matches it firmly. Clone size appears in some rows only: once, few, many, or a class for an expanded clone.

CDR3nt: TGCGCCAGCAGCCCCTACAGGGAGGAGGTGACCCAGTACTTC
CDR3aa: CASSPYREEVTQYF
d_gene: .
v_gene: TRBV4-1
j_gene: TRBJ2-5
abundance: few

CDR3nt: TGTGCCAGCAGTCTAGGGGGGGCTTTCCATTCACCCCCCCACTTT
CDR3aa: CASSLGGAFHSPPHF
d_gene: .
v_gene: TRBV28
j_gene: TRBJ1-6
abundance: .

CDR3nt: TGTGCCAGCAGCTTTAGCGGGAGACGGCAGTACTTC
CDR3aa: CASSFSGRRQYF
d_gene: TRBD2
v_gene: TRBV7-2
j_gene: TRBJ2-7
abundance: few

CDR3nt: TGTGCCAGCAGCTACGAAAGCAATGAGCAGTTCTTC
CDR3aa: CASSYESNEQFF
d_gene: .
v_gene: TRBV7-2
j_gene: TRBJ2-1
abundance: .

CDR3nt: TGTGCCAGCAGGGGTTGGGGCACTGAAGCTTTCTTT
CDR3aa: CASRGWGTEAFF
d_gene: .
v_gene: TRBV3-1
j_gene: TRBJ1-1
abundance: .

CDR3nt: TGCGCCAGCAGTGAGCTGGCTGTCGAGCAGTACTTC
CDR3aa: CASSELAVEQYF
d_gene: .
v_gene: TRBV10-2
j_gene: TRBJ2-7
abundance: .

CDR3nt: TGCAGTGCTTCCGGTTTAGAGAGGAGGAGCACAGATACGCAGTATTTT
CDR3aa: CSASGLERRSTDTQYF
d_gene: .
v_gene: TRBV20-1
j_gene: TRBJ2-3
abundance: .

CDR3nt: TGTGCCAGCAGTGAGGGACAGATTTACGAGCAGTACTTC
CDR3aa: CASSEGQIYEQYF
d_gene: TRBD1
v_gene: TRBV6-1
j_gene: TRBJ2-7
abundance: few

CDR3nt: TGTGCCAGTAGTTCGACAGGGGGCAAGGAAAGCAATCAGCCCCAGCATTTT
CDR3aa: CASSSTGGKESNQPQHF
d_gene: TRBD1
v_gene: TRBV28
j_gene: TRBJ1-5
abundance: .

CDR3nt: TGCAGTGCTGAGGAGTATTCGTGGGGCACAGATACGCAGTATTTT
CDR3aa: CSAEEYSWGTDTQYF
d_gene: .
v_gene: TRBV20-1
j_gene: TRBJ2-3
abundance: once

CDR3nt: TGTGCCAGCAGTAGGACAGGGGGTATTAGCGATGGCTACACCTTC
CDR3aa: CASSRTGGISDGYTF
d_gene: TRBD1
v_gene: TRBV2
j_gene: TRBJ1-2
abundance: few

CDR3nt: TGCGCCAGCAGCTTGGGGACAGAGTATAATTCACCCCTCCACTTT
CDR3aa: CASSLGTEYNSPLHF
d_gene: .
v_gene: TRBV5-1
j_gene: TRBJ1-6
abundance: .

CDR3nt: TGTGCCAGCAGTTTATGGACCGCGAGCGGGAGCACAGATACGCAGTATTTT
CDR3aa: CASSLWTASGSTDTQYF
d_gene: .
v_gene: TRBV28
j_gene: TRBJ2-3
abundance: .

CDR3nt: TGTGCCAGCAGCCTAGTTCTCGATGAGCAGTTCTTC
CDR3aa: CASSLVLDEQFF
d_gene: .
v_gene: TRBV28
j_gene: TRBJ2-1
abundance: few

CDR3nt: TGTGCCAGCAGCTTTTGGGGACAGGGGTCCAATGAGCAGTTCTTC
CDR3aa: CASSFWGQGSNEQFF
d_gene: TRBD1
v_gene: TRBV7-6
j_gene: TRBJ2-1
abundance: .

CDR3nt: TGCAGCGTTGGGGGGGCAAACAACATTCAGTACTTC
CDR3aa: CSVGGANNIQYF
d_gene: .
v_gene: TRBV29-1
j_gene: TRBJ2-4
abundance: .

CDR3nt: TGTGCCAGCAGTATCGGACAGGCAGTACTTAATGAGCAGTTCTTC
CDR3aa: CASSIGQAVLNEQFF
d_gene: TRBD1
v_gene: TRBV27
j_gene: TRBJ2-1
abundance: .

CDR3nt: TGTGCCAGCAGCTGGGGGGGCGGGGGCAATGAGCAGTTCTTC
CDR3aa: CASSWGGGGNEQFF
d_gene: .
v_gene: TRBV6-5
j_gene: TRBJ2-1
abundance: few

CDR3nt: TGTGCCAGCAGCTTAGAGGCCCGAATCTCTGGGGCCAACGTCCTGACTTTC
CDR3aa: CASSLEARISGANVLTF
d_gene: .
v_gene: TRBV7-2
j_gene: TRBJ2-6
abundance: few

CDR3nt: TGTGCCAGCAGCCGGACTTTACTTCGGAGCTATGGCTACACCTTC
CDR3aa: CASSRTLLRSYGYTF
d_gene: .
v_gene: TRBV4-2
j_gene: TRBJ1-2
abundance: few

CDR3nt: TGTGCCAGCAGTTTAAACCAACAGGGGAGCACAGATACGCAGTATTTT
CDR3aa: CASSLNQQGSTDTQYF
d_gene: TRBD1
v_gene: TRBV28
j_gene: TRBJ2-3
abundance: .

CDR3nt: TGTGCCAGCAGTTACTTGACTAGCCCCGGGTTAAATTACAATGAGCAGTTCTTC
CDR3aa: CASSYLTSPGLNYNEQFF
d_gene: TRBD2
v_gene: TRBV6-2/TRBV6-3
j_gene: TRBJ2-1
abundance: once

CDR3nt: TGCGCCAGCAGCTTGGAAGCGACTAGTGAAGAGACCCAGTACTTC
CDR3aa: CASSLEATSEETQYF
d_gene: .
v_gene: TRBV5-1
j_gene: TRBJ2-5
abundance: .

CDR3nt: TGTGCCAGCAGCTTAGTGGGTTTCGTCGGCTACACCTTC
CDR3aa: CASSLVGFVGYTF
d_gene: .
v_gene: TRBV7-9
j_gene: TRBJ1-2
abundance: .

CDR3nt: TGTGCCAGCAGACGAGGAGGGGGGGCTCTCGTCCCCGGTTTCCCTAACTATGGCTACACCTTC
CDR3aa: CASRRGGGALVPGFPNYGYTF
d_gene: .
v_gene: TRBV11-1
j_gene: TRBJ1-2
abundance: few

CDR3nt: TGTGCCAGCAGTCTCCTTTTGGGGCAGGGTGAGCAGTTCTTC
CDR3aa: CASSLLLGQGEQFF
d_gene: .
v_gene: TRBV6-5
j_gene: TRBJ2-1
abundance: .

CDR3nt: TGTGCCATCAGTGGACAGGGCGCCCTGAGCTATGGCTACACCTTC
CDR3aa: CAISGQGALSYGYTF
d_gene: TRBD1
v_gene: TRBV10-3
j_gene: TRBJ1-2
abundance: many

CDR3nt: TGTGCCAGCAGCTCCGGGGGGACTGACCAAGAGACCCAGTACTTC
CDR3aa: CASSSGGTDQETQYF
d_gene: TRBD2
v_gene: TRBV9
j_gene: TRBJ2-5
abundance: few

CDR3nt: TGTGCCAGCAGCTTTTTACAGGGGGAGACCGGGGAGCTGTTTTTT
CDR3aa: CASSFLQGETGELFF
d_gene: TRBD1
v_gene: TRBV5-5
j_gene: TRBJ2-2
abundance: .

CDR3nt: TGTGCCAGCAACCGGGACAGGGGATCAGAGACCCAGTACTTC
CDR3aa: CASNRDRGSETQYF
d_gene: TRBD1
v_gene: TRBV25-1
j_gene: TRBJ2-5
abundance: .

CDR3nt: TGTGCCAGCAGTTACTCGCAGGGGACAGATACGCAGTATTTT
CDR3aa: CASSYSQGTDTQYF
d_gene: .
v_gene: TRBV6-5
j_gene: TRBJ2-3
abundance: few

CDR3nt: TGCAGTGCTAGCGAGTCGGGACTGGTGAATCAGCCCCAGCATTTT
CDR3aa: CSASESGLVNQPQHF
d_gene: .
v_gene: TRBV20-1
j_gene: TRBJ1-5
abundance: .

CDR3nt: TGCGCCAGCAGCCAAGTGGGTACAGTCCAGTACTTC
CDR3aa: CASSQVGTVQYF
d_gene: .
v_gene: TRBV4-1
j_gene: TRBJ2-4
abundance: .

CDR3nt: TGCGCCAGCAGTGACAGGCTAGCGGAGACCACAGATACGCAGTATTTT
CDR3aa: CASSDRLAETTDTQYF
d_gene: TRBD2
v_gene: TRBV10-2
j_gene: TRBJ2-3
abundance: .

CDR3nt: TGTGCCAGCAGTGAATTCCGTCCTGGGGCCAACGTCCTGACTTTC
CDR3aa: CASSEFRPGANVLTF
d_gene: .
v_gene: TRBV25-1
j_gene: TRBJ2-6
abundance: once

CDR3nt: TGTGCCAGCAGCGTAGCGAGCGGGGGATTGGGAGAGACCCAGTACTTC
CDR3aa: CASSVASGGLGETQYF
d_gene: TRBD2
v_gene: TRBV9
j_gene: TRBJ2-5
abundance: .

CDR3nt: TGTGCCACGGAGGGGGGGGGCCAGCAGTACTTC
CDR3aa: CATEGGGQQYF
d_gene: .
v_gene: TRBV25-1
j_gene: TRBJ2-4
abundance: .

CDR3nt: TGCAGCGTTGAGTTTCTTTGGAGAAGCGGGAGGTCTCCAGATACGCAGTATTTT
CDR3aa: CSVEFLWRSGRSPDTQYF
d_gene: TRBD2
v_gene: TRBV29-1
j_gene: TRBJ2-3
abundance: few

CDR3nt: TGCGCCAGCAGCTTTTCTACCGGGACAGGGGCGGAAGCTTTCTTT
CDR3aa: CASSFSTGTGAEAFF
d_gene: TRBD1
v_gene: TRBV5-1
j_gene: TRBJ1-1
abundance: few

CDR3nt: TGTGCCAGCAGCCGGGACGGCGGGTCCAAAAACATTCAGTACTTC
CDR3aa: CASSRDGGSKNIQYF
d_gene: .
v_gene: TRBV5-4
j_gene: TRBJ2-4
abundance: once

CDR3nt: TGCGCCAGCAGCCAAGAGGGTTTTCCCGGGACTAGAGGTGAGCAGTTCTTC
CDR3aa: CASSQEGFPGTRGEQFF
d_gene: TRBD2
v_gene: TRBV4-3
j_gene: TRBJ2-1
abundance: few

CDR3nt: TGTGCCAGCAGCTTAAGTTGGCAGGGGGATATCCCTCGGGGGTATTTT
CDR3aa: CASSLSWQGDIPRGYF
d_gene: TRBD1
v_gene: TRBV11-3
j_gene: TRBJ2-3
abundance: .

CDR3nt: TGTGCCAGCAGTGAGGCTAGCACAGAGACCCAGTACTTC
CDR3aa: CASSEASTETQYF
d_gene: .
v_gene: TRBV25-1
j_gene: TRBJ2-5
abundance: few